This T cell receptor beta chain originates from a study of blood T cell repertoires in COVID-19. The protocol was immunoSEQ multiplex PCR, while the TCRdb copy is restricted to in-frame clones and leaves out a portion. The data hold 200,000 to 250,000 clones, with around 86% observed a single time. Germline CDR1 and CDR2: SGHVS and FQNEAQ. The V end lost 5 bases, the J end lost 3 bases, and 10 bases lay between the germline ends. This CDR3 is 14 amino acids long. The rearrangement joins TRBV7-8 to TRBJ1-4; D ambiguous. The source material was PBMCs or T cells enriched from blood (not recorded which). This sequence was found in a woman in her thirties or forties with acute COVID-19. The CDR3 bases are TGTGCCAGCAGCGTCCCCCGGGCTAATGAAAAACTGTTTTTT. Protein product: CASSVPRANEKLFF.